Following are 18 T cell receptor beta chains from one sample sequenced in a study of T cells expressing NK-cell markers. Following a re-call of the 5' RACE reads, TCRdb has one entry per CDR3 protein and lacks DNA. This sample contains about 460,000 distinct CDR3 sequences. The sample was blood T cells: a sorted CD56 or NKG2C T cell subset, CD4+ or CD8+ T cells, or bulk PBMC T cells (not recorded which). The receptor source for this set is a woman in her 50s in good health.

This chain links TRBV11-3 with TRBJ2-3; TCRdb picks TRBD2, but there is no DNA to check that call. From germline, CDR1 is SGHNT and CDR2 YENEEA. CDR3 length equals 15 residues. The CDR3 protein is CASSLEPSGTDTQYF.

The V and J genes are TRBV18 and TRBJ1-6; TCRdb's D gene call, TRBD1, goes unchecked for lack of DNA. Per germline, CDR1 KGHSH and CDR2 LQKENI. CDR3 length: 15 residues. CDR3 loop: CASSWTGTGDSPLHF.

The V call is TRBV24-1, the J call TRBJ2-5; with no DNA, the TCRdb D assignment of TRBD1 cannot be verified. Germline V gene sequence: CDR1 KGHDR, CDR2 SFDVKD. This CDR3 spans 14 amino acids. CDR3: CATSDFTGEETQYF.

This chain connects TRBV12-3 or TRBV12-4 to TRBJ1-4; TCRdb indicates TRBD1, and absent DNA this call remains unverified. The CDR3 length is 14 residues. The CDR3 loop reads CASSSKGVGEKLFF.

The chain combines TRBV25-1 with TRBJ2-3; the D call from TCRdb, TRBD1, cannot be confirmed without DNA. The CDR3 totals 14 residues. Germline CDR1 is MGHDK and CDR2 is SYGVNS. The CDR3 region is CASSEFRPGNPQYF.

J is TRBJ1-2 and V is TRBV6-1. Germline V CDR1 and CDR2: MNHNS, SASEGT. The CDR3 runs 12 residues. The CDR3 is CASSEVTSGYTF.

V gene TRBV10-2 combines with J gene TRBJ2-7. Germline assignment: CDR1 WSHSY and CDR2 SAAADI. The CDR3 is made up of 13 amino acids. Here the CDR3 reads CASTAVGTYEQYF.

The CDR3 is CASSLWSGLAGAAYEQYF. The J gene is TRBJ2-7, the V gene TRBV5-6; there is no DNA to check the TCRdb D call of TRBD2. The CDR3 runs to 18 residues. The germline CDR1 and CDR2 sequences are SGHDT and YYEEEE.

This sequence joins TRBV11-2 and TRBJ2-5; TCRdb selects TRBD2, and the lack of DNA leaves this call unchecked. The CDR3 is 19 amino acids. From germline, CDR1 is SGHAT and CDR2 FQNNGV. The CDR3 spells CASSFGITSGAAAGGTQYF.

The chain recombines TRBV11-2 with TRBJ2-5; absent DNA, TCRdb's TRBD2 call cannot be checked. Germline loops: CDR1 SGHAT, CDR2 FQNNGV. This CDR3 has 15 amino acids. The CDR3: CASSLGQREVETQYF. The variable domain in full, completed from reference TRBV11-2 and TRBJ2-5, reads EAGVAQSPRYKIIEKRQSVAFWCNPISGHATLYWYQQILGQGPKLLIQFQNNGVVDDSQLPKDRFSAERLKGVDSTLKIQPAKLEDSAVYLCASSLGQREVETQYFGPGTRLLVL.

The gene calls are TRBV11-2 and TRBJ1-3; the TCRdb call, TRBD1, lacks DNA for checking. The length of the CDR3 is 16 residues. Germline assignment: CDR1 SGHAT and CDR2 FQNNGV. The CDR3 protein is CASSLYTGASGNTIYF. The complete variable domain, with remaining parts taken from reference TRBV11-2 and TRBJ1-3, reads EAGVAQSPRYKIIEKRQSVAFWCNPISGHATLYWYQQILGQGPKLLIQFQNNGVVDDSQLPKDRFSAERLKGVDSTLKIQPAKLEDSAVYLCASSLYTGASGNTIYFGEGSWLTVV.

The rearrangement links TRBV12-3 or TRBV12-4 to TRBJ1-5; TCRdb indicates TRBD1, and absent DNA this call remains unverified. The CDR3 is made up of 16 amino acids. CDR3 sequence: CASSRGQGTGYQPQHF.

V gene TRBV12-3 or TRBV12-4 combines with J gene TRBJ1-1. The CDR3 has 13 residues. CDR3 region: CASSKTRNTEAFF.

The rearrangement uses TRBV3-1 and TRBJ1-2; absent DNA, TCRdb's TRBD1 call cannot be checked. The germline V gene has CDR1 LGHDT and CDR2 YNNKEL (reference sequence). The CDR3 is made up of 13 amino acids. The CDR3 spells CASSQVTGEGYTF.

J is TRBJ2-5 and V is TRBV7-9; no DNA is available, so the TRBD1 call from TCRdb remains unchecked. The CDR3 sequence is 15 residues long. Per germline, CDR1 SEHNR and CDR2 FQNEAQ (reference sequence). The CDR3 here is CASSPQGWHQETQYF.

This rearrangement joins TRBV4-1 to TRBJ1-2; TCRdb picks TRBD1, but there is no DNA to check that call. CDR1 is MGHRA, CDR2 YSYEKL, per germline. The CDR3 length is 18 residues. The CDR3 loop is CASSPAPGQGLVNYGYTF.

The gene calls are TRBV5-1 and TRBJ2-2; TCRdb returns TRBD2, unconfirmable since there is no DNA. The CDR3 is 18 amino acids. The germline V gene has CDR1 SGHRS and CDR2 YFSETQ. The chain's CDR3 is CASSLDLAGGTNTGELFF. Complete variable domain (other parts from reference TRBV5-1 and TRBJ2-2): KAGVTQTPRYLIKTRGQQVTLSCSPISGHRSVSWYQQTPGQGLQFLFEYFSETQRNKGNFPGRFSGRQFSNSRSEMNVSTLELGDSALYLCASSLDLAGGTNTGELFFGEGSRLTVL.

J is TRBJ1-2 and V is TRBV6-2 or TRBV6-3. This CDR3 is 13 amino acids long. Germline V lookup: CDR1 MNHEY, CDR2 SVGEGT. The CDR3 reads CASRKGSNYGYTF.